A single sample is the source of the 30 T cell receptor beta chains below, sequenced in a study of CD8 T cells in ankylosing spondylitis. One entry per CDR3 protein results from TCRdb running MiXCR on the 5' RACE reads. The sample records about 130,000 distinct CDR3 sequences, approximately 9.7% being singletons. Sequenced sample: blood, either unsorted or a sorted T cell fraction (not recorded which). These receptor sequences come from a male donor with ankylosing spondylitis or in good health (not recorded which).

This clonotype has more than one count but fewer than ten. This sequence joins TRBV7-2 and TRBJ2-2; D possibly corresponds to TRBD2 (5 bases). CDR1 is SGHTA, CDR2 FQGNSA, per germline. The CDR3 has 16 residues. Trimming cost V 5 bases and J 6 bases, with 19 bases left between them. CDR3 sequence: CASSPVAGRGPGELFF. DNA of the CDR3: TGTGCCAGCAGCCCAGTGGCTGGGCGCGGGCCCGGGGAGCTGTTTTTT.

This clonotype was observed a few times. The V call is TRBV11-2, the J call TRBJ2-7, with 15 bases aligning to TRBD2. V gave up 0 bases and J gave up 6 bases; unmatched junction bases: 3. This CDR3 has 16 amino acids. Germline V gene data show CDR1 as SGHAT and CDR2 as FQNNGV. The DNA of the CDR3 is TGTGCCAGCAGCTTAGATCGGGGACTAGCGGGAGGCGAGCAGTACTTC. Translating it yields CASSLDRGLAGGEQYF. The variable domain in full, completed from reference TRBV11-2 and TRBJ2-7, reads EAGVAQSPRYKIIEKRQSVAFWCNPISGHATLYWYQQILGQGPKLLIQFQNNGVVDDSQLPKDRFSAERLKGVDSTLKIQPAKLEDSAVYLCASSLDRGLAGGEQYFGPGTRLTVT.

This clonotype was counted many times. The chain recombines TRBV5-1 with TRBJ2-2, with D tentatively TRBD2 (6 bases). The V gene's germline CDR1 is SGHRS and CDR2 YFSETQ. V was pared by 4 bases and J by 1 base, with 11 bases between. The length of the CDR3 is 15 residues. CDR3 region: CASSPSGLNTGELFF. The CDR3 nucleotides read TGCGCCAGCAGCCCCTCGGGACTGAACACCGGGGAGCTGTTTTTT.

There are many counts of this clonotype. The J gene is TRBJ2-3, the V gene TRBV29-1; either TRBD1 or TRBD2 may supply D (6 bases each). Germline lookup yields CDR1 SQVTM and CDR2 ANQGSEA. V was trimmed by 4 bases and J by 0 bases, leaving 11 bases between them. The CDR3 sequence is 14 residues long. The CDR3 loop reads CSVGGDTSTDTQYF. CDR3 sequence (DNA): TGCAGCGTTGGGGGGGACACTAGCACAGATACGCAGTATTTT.

In this sample, this clonotype turned up many times. V gene TRBV20-1 combines with J gene TRBJ2-7, with 7 bases fitting TRBD1. Per germline, CDR1 DFQATT and CDR2 SNEGSKA (reference sequence). The V segment lost 3 bases and the J segment 6 bases; nucleotides outside the gene matches: 8. CDR3 length: 13 amino acids. The CDR3 sequence: CSARIRGGSEQYF. The CDR3 DNA reads TGCAGTGCTAGGATTAGAGGGGGCTCCGAGCAGTACTTC.

This sequence joins TRBV7-3 and TRBJ2-1, with TRBD2 identical over 9 bases. Trimming at V came to 5 bases and at J to 7 bases, leaving 9 bases not matched to a gene. The CDR3 covers 15 residues. CDR1 and CDR2 from the germline V gene are SGHTA and FQGTGA. DNA for the CDR3: TGTGCCAGCAGCGTTAGCGGGAGCCCTAGGAATGAGCAGTTCTTC. It is translated as CASSVSGSPRNEQFF.

At least ten counts were recorded for this clonotype. The chain links TRBV7-9 to TRBJ1-2, with TRBD1 matching over 7 bases. CDR3 size: 12 residues. The germline V gene encodes CDR1 SEHNR and CDR2 FQNEAQ (reference sequence). V lost 7 bases, J lost 7 bases, and 6 bases stayed unmatched. CDR3 in DNA: TGTGCCAGCAAAGAGGGGGCGCTTGGCTACACCTTC. It specifies CASKEGALGYTF.

The rearrangement joins TRBV7-2 to TRBJ2-3, with 14 bases aligning to TRBD2. After removal of 6 bases from V and 8 bases from J, the junction contained 10 bases not matched to a gene. Germline assignment: CDR1 SGHTA and CDR2 FQGNSA. This CDR3 region has 16 residues. The CDR3 bases are TGTGCCAGCAGGGGGGGACTAGCGGGAGCTGGAGGTACGCAGTATTTT. It encodes CASRGGLAGAGGTQYF.

This clonotype was observed a handful of times. The CDR3 sequence: CSASGVGLAEGSYNEQFF. The CDR3 DNA sequence: TGCAGTGCTAGTGGGGTTGGACTAGCGGAGGGCTCCTACAATGAGCAGTTCTTC. V gene TRBV20-1 combines with J gene TRBJ2-1; 10 bases match TRBD2. V gave up 3 bases and J gave up 0 bases; unmatched junction bases: 11. CDR3 length: 18 amino acids. CDR1 is DFQATT and CDR2 is SNEGSKA in the germline V gene (reference sequence).

This clonotype was counted ten times or more. The chain recombines TRBV5-1 with TRBJ1-5; a weak D match, TRBD1 (5 bases). Trimming shortened V by 5 bases and J by 5 bases, and 17 bases separated the two germline ends. The length of the CDR3 is 15 residues. Germline CDR1 is SGHRS and CDR2 is YFSETQ. CDR3 nucleotide sequence: TGCGCCAGCAGTAGGGGTGGCCAGGTTGATCAGCCCCAGCATTTT. It specifies CASSRGGQVDQPQHF.

This clonotype has ten or more counts. The chain recombines TRBV5-1 with TRBJ2-3, with D perhaps TRBD2 (6 bases). The CDR3 contains 13 residues. The germline V and J ends were trimmed by 4 bases and 6 bases, with 12 bases remaining between them. Per the germline V gene, CDR1 is SGHRS and CDR2 is YFSETQ. The CDR3 here is CASSPGDRDTQYF. CDR3 nucleotides: TGCGCCAGCAGCCCGGGGGACCGGGATACGCAGTATTTT.

Many counts were recorded for this clonotype. V and J are TRBV20-1 and TRBJ2-1; the match to TRBD1 covers 8 bases. The germline V gene has CDR1 DFQATT and CDR2 SNEGSKA (reference sequence). The CDR3 covers 19 residues. V lost 0 bases and J lost 2; bases outside the gene matches: 15. The CDR3 spells CSARDYSRSRDRTYNEQFF. DNA of the CDR3: TGCAGTGCTAGAGATTATTCGAGATCGAGGGACAGGACCTACAATGAGCAGTTCTTC.

V gene TRBV24-1 combines with J gene TRBJ2-3; a weak D match, TRBD1 (6 bases). Per the germline V gene, CDR1 is KGHDR and CDR2 is SFDVKD. The CDR3 runs 16 residues. Trimming cost V 1 base and J 3 bases, with 13 bases left between them. CDR3 region: CATSDFTGSGTDTQYF. CDR3 coding DNA: TGTGCCACCAGTGATTTCACAGGGTCGGGGACAGATACGCAGTATTTT.

This clonotype was counted many times. The gene calls are TRBV3-1 and TRBJ1-6; a weak D match, TRBD1 (6 bases). CDR1 is LGHDT, CDR2 YNNKEL, per germline (reference sequence). The CDR3 has 15 amino acids. V was pared by 6 bases and J by 1 base, with 10 bases between. The CDR3 spells CASRQGRSYNSPLHF. CDR3 nucleotides: TGTGCCAGCAGGCAGGGGCGTTCCTATAATTCACCCCTCCACTTT.

This clonotype was counted many times. The chain recombines TRBV7-9 with TRBJ2-7; 9 nucleotides agree with TRBD2. Germline assignment: CDR1 SEHNR and CDR2 FQNEAQ (reference sequence). V shed 4 bases, J shed 0 bases, and the junction held 4 bases outside the gene matches. The CDR3 loop spans 15 amino acids. The chain's CDR3 is CASSSTSGSSYEQYF. CDR3 bases: TGTGCCAGCAGCTCCACTAGCGGGTCCTCCTACGAGCAGTACTTC.

This clonotype came up many times. The gene calls are TRBV12-3 or TRBV12-4 and TRBJ2-1; 9 bases are shared with TRBD2. The CDR3 runs 17 residues. Trimming at V came to 3 bases and at J to 7 bases, leaving 13 bases not matched to a gene. CDR3 bases: TGTGCCAGCAGTTTCATATTAGCGGGAGCAACTGGTAATGAGCAGTTCTTC. Its translation: CASSFILAGATGNEQFF.

This clonotype has a count of ten or more. This chain links TRBV5-1 with TRBJ2-1; 11 positions match TRBD1. CDR3 size: 20 residues. Germline CDR1 and CDR2: SGHRS and YFSETQ. J lost 6 bases, V lost 0 bases, and 17 bases had no gene match. CDR3 nucleotides: TGCGCCAGCAGCTTGGCCAGTTTGTTCCTTACGGGACAGGGGGTCAATGAGCAGTTCTTC. It codes for CASSLASLFLTGQGVNEQFF.

The sample holds many counts of this clonotype. V gene TRBV27 combines with J gene TRBJ2-1, with no clear D. Trimming shortened V by 3 bases and J by 9 bases, and 18 bases separated the two germline ends. Germline CDR1 and CDR2: MNHEY and SMNVEV (reference sequence). The CDR3 has 15 amino acids. The CDR3 spells CASSFGSRVHVEQFF. Here the CDR3 DNA reads TGTGCCAGCAGTTTTGGCAGTCGTGTACACGTTGAGCAGTTCTTC.

This clonotype appeared many times. The chain joins TRBV20-1 to TRBJ2-7; D not certain. There are 12 residues in the CDR3. Germline-derived CDR1 and CDR2 are DFQATT and SNEGSKA (reference sequence). V was clipped by 4 bases and J by 9 bases, with 16 bases between them. CDR3 sequence (DNA): TGCAGTGCTACTCACAGCCTCCTGGGGCAGTACTTC. Translation gives CSATHSLLGQYF.

This clonotype was seen repeatedly, ten times or more. J is TRBJ2-6 and V is TRBV28, with D hard to call. The CDR3 runs 15 residues. V was clipped by 3 bases and J by 1 base, with 7 bases between them. Germline lookup yields CDR1 MDHEN and CDR2 SYDVKM. The chain's CDR3 is CASSFLVSGANVLTF. CDR3 sequence (DNA): TGTGCCAGCAGTTTTTTGGTTTCTGGGGCCAACGTCCTGACTTTC.

This clonotype was seen a few times. The V and J genes are TRBV4-3 and TRBJ2-3; unclear D gene. Trimming pared 1 base from V and 2 bases from J, leaving 7 bases between. Germline V gives CDR1 LGHNA, CDR2 YSLEER. The CDR3 spans 14 residues. The DNA for the CDR3 is TGCGCCAGCAGCCAAGTGACCGTCACAGATACGCAGTATTTT. Amino acid sequence: CASSQVTVTDTQYF.

This clonotype was counted only a few times. The chain carries TRBV12-3 or TRBV12-4 and TRBJ2-7, with 8 bases that match TRBD2. The V gene end was trimmed by 6 bases and the J gene end by 4 bases; junction bases not matched to a gene: 8. The CDR3 sequence is 14 residues long. The chain's CDR3 is CASSPGLAGYEQYF. The CDR3 DNA follows: TGTGCCAGCAGCCCCGGACTAGCAGGGTACGAGCAGTACTTC.

The chain combines TRBV6-1 with TRBJ2-1; D is uncertain. With 6 bases removed from V and 5 bases from J, the gap between germline ends came to 14 bases. This CDR3 is 14 amino acids long. Germline CDR1 MNHNS, CDR2 SASEGT. The CDR3 spells CASRDGGPNNEQFF. In DNA, the CDR3 is TGTGCCAGCAGGGACGGCGGACCGAACAATGAGCAGTTCTTC.

This clonotype showed up just a few times. The chain recombines TRBV5-1 with TRBJ2-7, with D perhaps matching TRBD1 (6 bases). Per germline, CDR1 SGHRS and CDR2 YFSETQ. CDR3 size: 14 residues. V dropped 7 bases and J dropped 1 base, with 15 bases sitting between them. Written as DNA, the CDR3 is TGCGCCAGCTTTCCCCCGGACAGATCCTACGAGCAGTACTTC. It codes for CASFPPDRSYEQYF.

This sequence joins TRBV9 and TRBJ2-7; D remains unclear. V was shortened by 3 bases and J by 0 bases, with 7 bases between the two germline ends. This CDR3 contains 13 residues. CDR1 is SGDLS and CDR2 is YYNGEE in the germline V gene. The CDR3 is CASSASSSYEQYF. CDR3 coding DNA: TGTGCCAGCAGCGCCAGTAGCTCCTACGAGCAGTACTTC. The entire variable domain, with the rest obtained from reference TRBV9 and TRBJ2-7, is as follows: DSGVTQTPKHLITATGQRVTLRCSPRSGDLSVYWYQQSLDQGLQFLIQYYNGEERAKGNILERFSAQQFPDLHSELNLSSLELGDSALYFCASSASSSYEQYFGPGTRLTVT.

The table lists this clonotype with many counts. Here the CDR3 reads CARTWGLAQSYEQYF. CDR3 bases: TGTGCCAGGACGTGGGGACTAGCACAGTCCTACGAGCAGTACTTC. The genes are TRBV6-4 and TRBJ2-7; TRBD2 matches at 9 bases. CDR3 length: 15 residues. Trimming at V came to 9 bases and at J to 1 base, leaving 10 bases not matched to a gene. In germline, CDR1 is MRHNA, CDR2 SNTAGT.

This clonotype has just a few counts. The chain joins TRBV30 to TRBJ2-2, with 8 bases lining up with TRBD1. Trimming cost V 4 bases and J 3 bases; bases outside gene matches: 1. Looked up from germline, CDR1 is GTSNPN and CDR2 is SVGIG (reference sequence). The CDR3 covers 13 residues. The DNA for the CDR3 is TGTGCCTGGAACAGGGGGTACACCGGGGAGCTGTTTTTT. This codes for CAWNRGYTGELFF.

The rearrangement joins TRBV4-3 to TRBJ1-5; 9 bases are shared with TRBD1. Germline-derived CDR1 and CDR2 are LGHNA and YSLEER. V was clipped by 1 base and J by 5 bases; unmatched bases: 15. The length of the CDR3 is 19 residues. In DNA, the CDR3 is TGCGCCAGCAGCCAAGCAACCCCGGGACAGGGTATCAGTCATCAGCCCCAGCATTTT. It codes for CASSQATPGQGISHQPQHF.

This clonotype was counted between two and nine times. The chain uses TRBV28 and TRBJ2-7; TRBD1 is a possible D gene (5 bases). The V gene lost 3 bases and the J gene lost 3 bases, with 15 bases spanning the gap. The V gene's germline CDR1 is MDHEN and CDR2 SYDVKM. The CDR3 extends over 15 amino acids. CDR3 nucleotides: TGTGCCAGCAGTTTGGGCAGCGCAGGGATCTACGAGCAGTACTTC. Translating it yields CASSLGSAGIYEQYF.

This clonotype occurred many times. The chain recombines TRBV5-1 with TRBJ1-5, with TRBD1 matching 7 bases. The length of the CDR3 is 15 residues. The J segment lost 0 bases and the V segment lost 1 base, leaving 1 base of the junction unmatched. The germline V gene has CDR1 SGHRS and CDR2 YFSETQ. The CDR3 region has the DNA TGCGCCAGCAGCTTGACAGGGGATAGCAATCAGCCCCAGCATTTT. It translates to CASSLTGDSNQPQHF.